Each of the 18 T cell receptor beta chains below was sequenced from the same sample in a study of cytomegalovirus exposure and HLA in healthy donors. Use of 60 Vbeta and 13 Jbeta primers characterized the PCR. Assay used: immunoSEQ multiplex PCR; TCRdb lists only in-frame clones, some missing. The sample has 150,000 to 200,000 clones, around 83% seen once. Sequencing was carried out using PBMCs. These receptors all come from a young man in good health and CMV-seropositive.

The chain combines TRBV12-2 with TRBJ2-7; the tabulated D call, TRBD2, remains unverified against the DNA. TRBV12-2 is reported as a pseudogene. The CDR3 runs to 12 residues. The CDR3 region has the DNA TGTGCAAGTCGCCCCGACTACTACGAGCAGTACTTC. Amino acids: CASRPDYYEQYF.

This clone has only a few counts. The chain carries TRBV4-1 and TRBJ1-2; TRBD1 matches 7 bases. Germline V gene sequence: CDR1 MGHRA, CDR2 YSYEKL. The CDR3 runs to 16 residues. V gave up 1 base and J gave up 4 bases; unmatched junction bases: 9. CDR3 nucleotide sequence: TGCGCCAGCAGCCAAGGGGAGGACAGGTCCTTCTATGGCTACACCTTC. This encodes CASSQGEDRSFYGYTF.

The genes are TRBV7-2 and TRBJ1-4, with 8 bases aligning to TRBD1. This CDR3 region has 13 residues. V shed 10 bases, J shed 7 bases, and the junction held 8 bases outside the gene matches. Germline assignment: CDR1 SGHTA and CDR2 FQGNSA. The CDR3 DNA follows: TGTGCCACGGGGACGGGGACAGGTGAAAAACTGTTTTTT. Translating it yields CATGTGTGEKLFF.

The V gene is TRBV4-3, the J gene TRBJ2-2; 10 bases align to TRBD1. CDR1 is LGHNA, CDR2 YSLEER, per germline. The ends lost 3 bases at V and 3 bases at J; junction bases unmatched: 1. The CDR3 consists of 15 residues. CDR3 in amino acids: CASSQDRGYTGELFF. In DNA form, the CDR3 reads TGCGCCAGCAGCCAGGACAGGGGGTACACCGGGGAGCTGTTTTTT.

The V call is TRBV2, the J call TRBJ2-3; 8 positions match TRBD1. The J segment lost 0 bases and the V segment lost 8 bases, leaving 7 bases of the junction unmatched. The length of the CDR3 is 15 residues. Germline lookup yields CDR1 SNHLY and CDR2 FYNNEI. This CDR3 reads CASGRQGASTDTQYF. CDR3 coding DNA: TGTGCCAGCGGACGGCAGGGGGCGAGCACAGATACGCAGTATTTT.

The rearrangement uses TRBV27 and TRBJ1-2; TRBD1 might be the D (6 bases). In germline, CDR1 is MNHEY, CDR2 SMNVEV (reference sequence). This CDR3 is 15 amino acids long. Trimming shortened V by 4 bases and J by 6 bases, and 18 bases separated the two germline ends. The CDR3 loop reads CASSSPRQDQDGYTF. The CDR3 nucleotides are TGTGCCAGCAGTTCACCCCGACAGGATCAGGATGGCTACACCTTC.

The chain has TRBV2 and TRBJ2-2, with D tentatively TRBD1 (6 bases). V lost 6 bases and J lost 4, with 9 bases in between. Germline CDR1 SNHLY, CDR2 FYNNEI. This CDR3 contains 13 residues. This CDR3 reads CASSKGGTGELFF. The CDR3 nucleotides read TGTGCCAGCAGCAAAGGGGGCACCGGGGAGCTGTTTTTT. Looking up the rest from reference TRBV2 and TRBJ2-2 gives the full variable domain: EPEVTQTPSHQVTQMGQEVILRCVPISNHLYFYWYRQILGQKVEFLVSFYNNEISEKSEIFDDQFSVERPDGSNFTLKIRSTKLEDSAMYFCASSKGGTGELFFGEGSRLTVL.

In its sample, this clone was seen once. J is TRBJ1-5 and V is TRBV6-1; D unresolved. The CDR3 is made up of 14 amino acids. Between the trimmed V and J ends, which lost 3 bases and 3 bases, there was a span of 9 bases. Per the germline V gene, CDR1 is MNHNS and CDR2 is SASEGT. The CDR3 coding sequence is TGTGCCAGCAGTGAGTATAGTTCCAATCAGCCCCAGCATTTT. Its translation is CASSEYSSNQPQHF.

The chain employs TRBV11-3 and TRBJ2-1, with TRBD2 matching 7 bases. This CDR3 comprises 17 residues. Germline V gene sequence: CDR1 SGHNT, CDR2 YENEEA. After removal of 4 bases from V and 4 bases from J, the junction contained 13 bases not matched to a gene. The CDR3 here is CASSSPGGSGWYNEQFF. In DNA form, the CDR3 reads TGTGCCAGCAGCTCTCCCGGGGGGTCAGGGTGGTACAATGAGCAGTTCTTC.

Remarks on this clone: One junction end disagrees with the germline gene, perhaps due to a read error. The V call is TRBV15, the J call TRBJ2-6, with D possibly matching TRBD2 (6 bases). CDR1 is LNHNV, CDR2 YYDKDF, per germline (reference sequence). The CDR3 length is 15 residues. CDR3 coding DNA: TGTGCCACCAGCAGAGTCGGGGACTGGGCCAACGGCCTGACTTTC. This sequence encodes CATSRVGDWANGLTF.

The chain is built from TRBV19 and TRBJ1-5, with D unclear. Trimming removed 5 bases from V and 1 base from J, with 15 bases in between. Germline loops: CDR1 LNHDA, CDR2 SQIVND (reference sequence). The CDR3 sequence is 16 residues long. The CDR3 protein is CASSHVGTKSNQPQHF. In DNA form, the CDR3 reads TGTGCCAGTAGTCACGTTGGCACCAAAAGCAATCAGCCCCAGCATTTT.

The chain recombines TRBV13 with TRBJ1-6, with TRBD1 identical over 7 bases. Trimming at V came to 4 bases and at J to 10 bases, leaving 10 bases not matched to a gene. The germline V gene encodes CDR1 PRHDT and CDR2 FYEKMQ (reference sequence). This CDR3 is built from 15 residues. CDR3 nucleotide sequence: TGTGCCAGCAGCTCAACCGGGGACAGCGGATCACCCCTCCACTTT. Protein product: CASSSTGDSGSPLHF.

The chain links TRBV27 to TRBJ1-5; D not certain. The V end was cut by 2 bases, the J end by 6 bases, with 11 bases between. Germline assignment: CDR1 MNHEY and CDR2 SMNVEV (reference sequence). The CDR3 runs 14 residues. The CDR3 loop reads CASSLTSFGQPQHF. The CDR3 coding sequence is TGTGCCAGCAGTTTAACCAGTTTTGGTCAGCCCCAGCATTTT.

The chain employs TRBV7-2 and TRBJ2-7, with 8 nucleotides matching TRBD2. This CDR3 region has 15 residues. CDR1 SGHTA and CDR2 FQGNSA come from the germline V gene. Trimming cost V 2 bases and J 4 bases; bases outside gene matches: 7. CDR3 nucleotides: TGTGCCAGCAGCTTAACCAGCGGGGGCGGATACGAGCAGTACTTC. This sequence encodes CASSLTSGGGYEQYF. Variable domain in full (rest from reference TRBV7-2 and TRBJ2-7): GAGVSQSPSNKVTEKGKDVELRCDPISGHTALYWYRQSLGQGLEFLIYFQGNSAPDKSGLPSDRFSAERTGGSVSTLTIQRTQQEDSAVYLCASSLTSGGGYEQYFGPGTRLTVT.

This clone has more than one count but fewer than ten. This chain links TRBV5-5 with TRBJ2-2, with D possibly TRBD1 on 5 matching bases. The CDR3 extends over 15 amino acids. Trimming took 6 bases from V and 3 from J, leaving 15 bases between them. Germline V lookup: CDR1 SGHKS, CDR2 YYEKEE (reference sequence). The CDR3 loop reads CASTPLRVDTGELFF. The CDR3, as DNA: TGTGCCAGCACCCCCCTCAGGGTCGACACCGGGGAGCTGTTTTTT.

V and J are TRBV13 and TRBJ2-1, with 9 bases fitting TRBD2. CDR3 length: 18 amino acids. CDR1 PRHDT and CDR2 FYEKMQ come from the germline V gene (reference sequence). V lost 3 bases to trimming and J lost 2 bases; unmatched junction nucleotides: 11. The CDR3 sequence: CASSFIASGVITYNEQFF. CDR3 bases: TGTGCCAGCAGCTTCATCGCTAGCGGGGTGATCACCTACAATGAGCAGTTCTTC.

The genes are TRBV25-1 and TRBJ1-1, with a tentative D call TRBD1 (5 bases). Germline CDR1 and CDR2: MGHDK and SYGVNS. Trimming pared 7 bases from V and 5 bases from J, leaving 17 bases between. The CDR3 has 14 amino acids. In DNA, the CDR3 is TGTGCCAGCATCGGGGCGGGGCCGGGGACTGAAGCTTTCTTT. It codes for CASIGAGPGTEAFF.

The chain joins TRBV5-1 to TRBJ2-7; a weak D match, TRBD1 (6 bases). Germline CDR1 SGHRS, CDR2 YFSETQ. The CDR3 has 13 amino acids. The V gene lost 4 bases and the J gene lost 4 bases, with 12 bases spanning the gap. This CDR3 is CASSGDNEYEQYF. CDR3 bases: TGCGCCAGCAGCGGGGACAATGAGTACGAGCAGTACTTC.